These T cell receptor beta chains were read from a single sample in a study of OX40 agonist ivuxolimab in advanced cancers. TCRdb's table, derived via immunoSEQ multiplex PCR, lists solely in-frame clones and lacks some. This sample has some 90,000 clones, with approximately 89% found just once. The source material was CD4+ or CD8+ T cells sorted from blood, sampled in a trial of the OX40 agonist ivuxolimab. The source is an adult with an advanced solid tumor such as melanoma, head and neck, liver or kidney cancer. Both conserved end residues are part of each CDR3. The D gene is left open where the match is weak. Rows give clone size only sometimes, using once, few, many, or a class for an expanded clone.

D: TRBD2; V: TRBV2; size: NA; J: TRBJ2-1; CDR3: CASTTNGLAANEQFF; DNA: TGTGCCAGCACCACCAATGGACTAGCGGCTAATGAGCAGTTCTTC
D: NA; V: TRBV19; size: NA; J: TRBJ2-6; CDR3: CASSTQASGANVLTF; DNA: TGTGCCAGTAGTACCCAGGCCTCTGGGGCCAACGTCCTGACTTTC
D: NA; V: TRBV5-1; size: NA; J: TRBJ1-1; CDR3: CASSLGAGSTEAFF; DNA: TGCGCCAGCAGCTTGGGGGCGGGGAGCACTGAAGCTTTCTTT
D: NA; V: TRBV9; size: NA; J: TRBJ1-2; CDR3: CASSVGQANYGYTF; DNA: TGTGCCAGCAGCGTTGGCCAAGCTAACTATGGCTACACCTTC
D: TRBD1; V: TRBV5-4; size: NA; J: TRBJ1-2; CDR3: CASSRQGAQRYGYTF; DNA: TGTGCCAGCAGCCGACAGGGGGCTCAACGATATGGCTACACCTTC
D: TRBD2; V: TRBV19; size: NA; J: TRBJ2-1; CDR3: CASSIPGLAGDTGLFF; DNA: TGTGCCAGTAGCATACCGGGACTAGCGGGAGACACCGGTCTATTCTTC
D: TRBD1; V: TRBV5-1; size: NA; J: TRBJ2-2; CDR3: CASSSGGDTGELFF; DNA: TGCGCCAGCAGCTCAGGGGGCGACACCGGGGAGCTGTTTTTT
D: NA; V: TRBV7-9; size: NA; J: TRBJ2-2; CDR3: CASSSTRRPGELFF; DNA: TGTGCCAGCAGCTCCACCAGGAGGCCCGGGGAGCTGTTTTTT
D: TRBD2; V: TRBV10-2; size: NA; J: TRBJ2-1; CDR3: CASSEWLAGYNEQFF; DNA: TGCGCCAGCAGTGAGTGGCTAGCGGGTTACAATGAGCAGTTCTTC
D: TRBD2; V: TRBV7-9; size: once; J: TRBJ2-2; CDR3: CASSRPGGNGELFF; DNA: TGTGCCAGCAGCCGGCCCGGGGGGAACGGGGAGCTGTTTTTT
D: TRBD1; V: TRBV2; size: few; J: TRBJ2-5; CDR3: CASTPTGQETQYF; DNA: TGTGCCAGCACCCCGACAGGGCAAGAGACCCAGTACTTC
D: TRBD2; V: TRBV10-3; size: once; J: TRBJ2-7; CDR3: CAISLLAGADEQYF; DNA: TGTGCCATCAGCCTACTAGCGGGAGCCGACGAGCAGTACTTC
D: NA; V: TRBV18; size: NA; J: TRBJ1-2; CDR3: CASSPLDSPGYTF; DNA: TGTGCCAGCTCACCTCTCGACAGTCCCGGCTACACCTTC
D: TRBD1; V: TRBV25-1; size: NA; J: TRBJ1-5; CDR3: CASSDGTGAHSNQPQHF; DNA: TGTGCCAGCAGTGATGGGACAGGGGCCCATAGCAATCAGCCCCAGCATTTT